This T cell receptor beta chain was sequenced during a study of type 1 regulatory T cells. Study-wide results and caveats: Compared with non-Tr1 cells, Tr1 cells showed a narrower TCR repertoire.

MiXCR was run by TCRdb on the reads, yielding one entry per CDR3 protein. This table has fewer than 75,000 distinct CDR3 sequences, 49% appearing once. CDR1 and CDR2 from the germline V gene are MDHEN and SYDVKM. The CDR3 is 15 residues long. As regards this clonotype: Its target is not known.

V and J are TRBV28 and TRBJ2-3; TRBD2 agrees at 9 bases. Sequencing used cultured non-Tr1 T cells, either the whole culture or a sorted T cell fraction (not recorded which). The TCR comes from a human donor in good health. For the CDR3, the DNA is TGTATCGTCGGTAGCGGGGGAGCTAGCACAGATACGCAGTATTTT. Encoded protein: CIVGSGGASTDTQYF. Together with reference TRBV28 and TRBJ2-3, the CDR3 gives the full variable domain: DVKVTQSSRYLVKRTGEKVFLECVQDMDHENMFWYRQDPGLGLRLIYFSYDVKMKEKGDIPEGYSVSREKKERFSLILESASTNQTSMYLCIVGSGGASTDTQYFGPGTRLTVL.